This is a list of T cell receptor beta chains from one sample in a study of blood T cell repertoires in COVID-19. TCRdb's copy holds only in-frame clones and misses some; the assay was immunoSEQ multiplex PCR. The table includes fewer than 150,000 clones, roughly 80% detected once. Specimen: peripheral blood. These receptor sequences come from a man aged 65 to 79 with acute or convalescent COVID-19. Each CDR3 is given with its conserved first and last residue. Each record gives: J gene, D gene, V gene, CDR3 protein. D genes are given only for firm matches.

TRBJ2-5 | TRBD1 | TRBV15 | CATSRGQGWETQYF
TRBJ2-5 | TRBD2 | TRBV9 | CASSVSSSGGVETQYF
TRBJ1-1 | TRBD1 | TRBV11-2 | CASSLGQGALGTEAFF
TRBJ2-1 | TRBD2 | TRBV7-2 | CASSFSGGFYNEQFF
TRBJ2-7 | TRBD2 | TRBV28 | CASRVSGIRDEQYF
TRBJ2-2 | TRBD1 | TRBV7-3 | CASRGAGTGRTGELFF
TRBJ2-5 | TRBD2 | TRBV24-1 | CATSDAVIGTSGSSETQYF
TRBJ2-1 | - | TRBV28 | CASRRTGYEQFF
TRBJ1-3 | TRBD1 | TRBV2 | CASSADRGGDTIYF
TRBJ1-1 | - | TRBV19 | CASIRGIEAFF
TRBJ2-7 | TRBD2 | TRBV7-2 | CASSQGLAGGFYEQYF
TRBJ1-1 | - | TRBV11-3 | CASSLETGAEAFF
TRBJ1-3 | - | TRBV4-3 | CASSQSAIPSGNTIYF
TRBJ2-7 | TRBD2 | TRBV19 | CASSPGTSGRNEQYF
TRBJ1-1 | - | TRBV2 | CASSPRVSEAEAFF
TRBJ1-5 | TRBD1 | TRBV7-2 | CASSPRTGDSNQPQHF
TRBJ2-1 | TRBD2 | TRBV7-9 | CASNREGLYNEQFF
TRBJ1-2 | - | TRBV29-1 | CSVDSRFNYGYTF
TRBJ2-7 | TRBD2 | TRBV7-8 | CASSLGLAGGYEQYF
TRBJ2-1 | TRBD1 | TRBV5-1 | CASSVGQGAENEQFF
TRBJ2-1 | TRBD1 | TRBV29-1 | CSVRQGAVYNEQFF
TRBJ2-3 | TRBD2 | TRBV6-2/TRBV6-3 | CASSPQRSSGLETDTQYF
TRBJ1-5 | - | TRBV5-6 | CASSLGHINQPQHF
TRBJ2-1 | TRBD2 | TRBV5-1 | CASSLAGTSGANEQFF
TRBJ1-1 | TRBD1 | TRBV18 | CASSPGGTGLNTEAFF
TRBJ2-5 | TRBD1 | TRBV24-1 | CATSDSGQAAETQYF
TRBJ2-7 | - | TRBV15 | CATSTPATGAYEQYF
TRBJ1-1 | - | TRBV5-1 | CASSFAGVNTEAFF
TRBJ2-5 | TRBD1 | TRBV7-2 | CASRPPGQGETQYF
TRBJ2-2 | - | TRBV2 | CASRGGDTTYGELFF
TRBJ2-2 | - | TRBV20-1 | CSAGDTGELFF
TRBJ1-5 | - | TRBV24-1 | CATSDLSEGQPQHF
TRBJ2-7 | - | TRBV5-1 | CASSLATQAQAYEQYF
TRBJ1-6 | TRBD1 | TRBV4-1 | CASSQEGTGESPLHF
TRBJ2-2 | TRBD2 | TRBV2 | CASSEERGNTGELFF
TRBJ2-7 | TRBD1 | TRBV5-1 | CASSRGQESSYEQYF
TRBJ2-3 | - | TRBV27 | CASSFPERTDTQYF
TRBJ1-2 | - | TRBV7-9 | CASSGDFNYGYTF
TRBJ2-7 | TRBD1 | TRBV28 | CASSSPDRGGEQYF
TRBJ1-5 | TRBD1 | TRBV6-2/TRBV6-3 | CASSWAGGRQPQHF
TRBJ2-7 | TRBD2 | TRBV3-1/TRBV3-2 | CASSQEGGRSALPYEQYF
TRBJ1-5 | - | TRBV5-1 | CASSLGEAPGNQPQHF
TRBJ2-2 | - | TRBV4-2 | CASSQVSSPRAGELFF
TRBJ1-4 | - | TRBV18 | CASSPDGHNEKLFF
TRBJ2-7 | - | TRBV4-3 | CASSQARQVGYEQYF
TRBJ2-3 | TRBD1 | TRBV7-9 | CAIPDRGPPDTQYF
TRBJ1-2 | TRBD1 | TRBV19 | CASSPTGAANYGYTF
TRBJ1-2 | TRBD1 | TRBV7-2 | CASSLGSDRGVRGYTF
TRBJ1-1 | - | TRBV7-2 | CASSSRTQNTEAFF
TRBJ2-7 | TRBD1 | TRBV5-5 | CASSRDRGSFVGISYEQYF
TRBJ1-4 | - | TRBV27 | CASSLLRFGTRGEKLFF